This TCR beta chain was recovered during a study of shared clonotypes between healthy human individuals. Findings and caveats of the study: The sampled material consisted only of blood, and tissue repertoires are likely to differ.

The data were produced by immunoSEQ multiplex PCR, yet TCRdb's version contains in-frame clones alone and is incomplete. The sample includes 2 million to 2.5 million clones, roughly 95% seen only once; the top ten take roughly 1%. About this clone: Its cognate antigen is unknown. Other DNA sequences from this sample encode an identical CDR3 as well.

Germline lookup yields CDR1 MNHEY and CDR2 SMNVEV (reference sequence). The CDR3 totals 13 residues. Trimming stripped 1 base from V and 5 bases from J, with 9 bases between. Terminally differentiated effector memory CD45RA+ cells were excluded from the naive CD8 cells, which were CD45RO-negative and positively selected for CCR7. The receptor was derived from a man aged 18 to 29 in good health. The chain combines TRBV27 with TRBJ2-7; a possible D gene is TRBD2 (7 bases). Sequencing used naive CD8+ T cells sorted from blood. In DNA, the CDR3 is TGTGCCAGCAGTTTATGGGGGGGCGACGAGCAGTACTTC. Translating it yields CASSLWGGDEQYF.